This TCR beta chain was identified in a study of T-cell memory formation after mild COVID-19. Regarding the study as a whole: Contracting clones from day 15 to 85 showed balanced CD4/CD8; later expanders favored CD4+.

The germline CDR1 and CDR2 sequences are DFQATT and SNEGSKA (reference sequence). V shed 3 bases and J shed 6 bases, with 14 bases lying between them. The CDR3 spans 13 residues. For this clonotype: Antigen unknown.

TCRdb re-analysed the 5' RACE reads in MiXCR, keeping a single row per CDR3 protein. The table has about 350,000 distinct CDR3 sequences, roughly an eighth seen once. The sequence was collected from a man aged 18 to 35 who had mild COVID-19 (a few samples of this study predate the infection). Cell type and time point are not known. The chain carries TRBV20-1 and TRBJ1-1; TRBD1 might be the D (6 bases). Sequenced material: PBMCs or a T cell subset sorted from them (not recorded which). CDR3 nucleotides: TGCAGTGCTAGTGGGGGGCAGAGGGCTGAAGCTTTCTTT. Amino acids: CSASGGQRAEAFF.